This TCR beta chain was observed in a study of shared clonotypes between healthy human individuals. The CDR3 sequence is 18 residues long. V gave up 3 bases and J gave up 1 base; unmatched junction bases: 8. CDR1 ENHRY and CDR2 SYGVKD come from the germline V gene. Terminally differentiated effector memory CD45RA+ cells were excluded from the naive CD8 cells, which were CD45RO-negative and positively selected for CCR7. Some clones are missing from TCRdb's copy, which holds only in-frame ones; the method was immunoSEQ multiplex PCR. The sample holds around 2.1 million clones, more than 85% seen once. The sequenced material came from naive CD8+ T cells from PBMCs. V is TRBV10-3 and J is TRBJ2-3; 12 positions agree with TRBD2. The sequence was collected from a man younger than 35 in good health. Some clones in this sample may be carry-over from other donors' samples. For the CDR3, the DNA is TGTGCCATCAGTGACCCTGGACTAGCGGGGTTAGGCACAGATACGCAGTATTTT. It yields the protein CAISDPGLAGLGTDTQYF.